The rows below give T cell receptor beta chains drawn from one sample of a study of blood T cell repertoires in COVID-19. The method was immunoSEQ multiplex PCR; TCRdb's version includes in-frame clones alone and lacks a portion of them. The data contain fewer than 300,000 clones, about 89% of them seen just once; the ten biggest clones take up roughly 2.3%. Sequencing was performed on peripheral blood. The receptors come from a young woman with COVID-19, enrolled during active disease. The CDR3 runs from the conserved cysteine through the conserved F or W. A D gene is named only where the DNA matches it firmly. A row's size may be missing; if present it is once, few, many or a size class.

D gene: TRBD2
J gene: TRBJ2-7
clone size: -
V gene: TRBV10-1
CDR3 DNA: TGCCACCAGCACGTTTGCCTAGCGGGGGGAAGCTACGAGCAGTACTTC
CDR3 protein: CHQHVCLAGGSYEQYF

D gene: TRBD2
J gene: TRBJ2-7
clone size: -
V gene: TRBV6-4
CDR3 DNA: TGTGCCAGCACCTCGGGACTAGCGGGAGGGCCAGAGTCCTACGAGCAGTACTTC
CDR3 protein: CASTSGLAGGPESYEQYF

D gene: -
J gene: TRBJ1-6
clone size: -
V gene: TRBV6-5
CDR3 DNA: TGTGCCAGCAGCTATACAGGGACAAATTCACCCCTCCACTTT
CDR3 protein: CASSYTGTNSPLHF

D gene: TRBD2
J gene: TRBJ2-5
clone size: once
V gene: TRBV5-5
CDR3 DNA: TGTGCCAGCAGCTTAGAGCGGGAGCGGGTAGAGACCCAGTACTTC
CDR3 protein: CASSLERERVETQYF

D gene: TRBD2
J gene: TRBJ2-3
clone size: -
V gene: TRBV6-1
CDR3 DNA: TGTGCCAGCAGTGAATTGGGACTATACACAGATACGCAGTATTTT
CDR3 protein: CASSELGLYTDTQYF

D gene: -
J gene: TRBJ2-7
clone size: -
V gene: TRBV27
CDR3 DNA: TGTGCCAGCGCGAGCGCGAGCTCCTACGAGCAGTACTTC
CDR3 protein: CASASASSYEQYF

D gene: TRBD1
J gene: TRBJ2-5
clone size: -
V gene: TRBV29-1
CDR3 DNA: TGCAGCGTGGACAACAGGGGATGGGGAGAGACCCAGTACTTC
CDR3 protein: CSVDNRGWGETQYF

D gene: -
J gene: TRBJ2-2
clone size: -
V gene: TRBV10-1
CDR3 DNA: TGCGCCTCAACAGGGAGACCGAACACCGGGGAGCTGTTTTTT
CDR3 protein: CASTGRPNTGELFF

D gene: -
J gene: TRBJ1-1
clone size: -
V gene: TRBV2
CDR3 DNA: TGTGCCAGCAGTGGCGAAAGTAACACTGAAGCTTTCTTT
CDR3 protein: CASSGESNTEAFF

D gene: TRBD2
J gene: TRBJ2-1
clone size: many
V gene: TRBV10-3
CDR3 DNA: TGTGCCATCAGTGAGTCAGGCGGGAGGGGCTCCTACAATGAGCAGTTCTTC
CDR3 protein: CAISESGGRGSYNEQFF

D gene: TRBD2
J gene: TRBJ2-1
clone size: -
V gene: TRBV7-6
CDR3 DNA: TGTGCCAGCAGCTTAGCGCATGGCGGGAGCCCCTACAATGAGCAGTTCTTC
CDR3 protein: CASSLAHGGSPYNEQFF

D gene: TRBD2
J gene: TRBJ2-5
clone size: -
V gene: TRBV10-3
CDR3 DNA: TGTGCCATCAGTGAGTGGGGGACTAGCGGGAAAGAGACCCAGTACTTC
CDR3 protein: CAISEWGTSGKETQYF

D gene: -
J gene: TRBJ2-7
clone size: -
V gene: TRBV19
CDR3 DNA: TGTGCCAGTAGTCTTTCGCGGGGGCTACTCTACGAGCAGTACTTC
CDR3 protein: CASSLSRGLLYEQYF

D gene: TRBD2
J gene: TRBJ2-5
clone size: -
V gene: TRBV7-3
CDR3 DNA: TGTGCCAGCAGCACGGGACTAGCGGGAGGGGTCGAGACCCAGTACTTC
CDR3 protein: CASSTGLAGGVETQYF

D gene: TRBD1
J gene: TRBJ2-5
clone size: -
V gene: TRBV19
CDR3 DNA: TGTGCCAGTAGTACAGGGGGTCAGGAGACCCAGTACTTC
CDR3 protein: CASSTGGQETQYF

D gene: TRBD1
J gene: TRBJ2-2
clone size: -
V gene: TRBV10-3
CDR3 DNA: TGTGCCATGGGTGGGGACAGGGGGCTCGAGACCACCGGGGAGCTGTTTTTT
CDR3 protein: CAMGGDRGLETTGELFF

D gene: -
J gene: TRBJ1-1
clone size: -
V gene: TRBV29-1
CDR3 DNA: TGCAGCGTTGACAGGTTCCCTGAAGCTTTCTTT
CDR3 protein: CSVDRFPEAFF

D gene: -
J gene: TRBJ2-2
clone size: -
V gene: TRBV10-3
CDR3 DNA: TGTGCCATCAGTGGTTGGGGGAGGACGAACACCGGGGAGCTGTTTTTT
CDR3 protein: CAISGWGRTNTGELFF

D gene: TRBD1
J gene: TRBJ1-2
clone size: -
V gene: TRBV19
CDR3 DNA: TGTGCCAGTAGTATCAGGGGACAGGGCGGCTTTGGCTACACCTTC
CDR3 protein: CASSIRGQGGFGYTF

D gene: TRBD1
J gene: TRBJ2-2
clone size: -
V gene: TRBV7-9
CDR3 DNA: TGTGCCAGCAGCCGTCCCGGGACAGGGGACACCGGGGAGCTGTTTTTT
CDR3 protein: CASSRPGTGDTGELFF

D gene: TRBD1
J gene: TRBJ2-2
clone size: -
V gene: TRBV3-1/TRBV3-2
CDR3 DNA: TGTGCCAGCACCACTAGGACAGGAGTAAACACCGGGGAGCTGTTTTTT
CDR3 protein: CASTTRTGVNTGELFF

D gene: -
J gene: TRBJ1-2
clone size: -
V gene: TRBV5-1
CDR3 DNA: TGCGCCAGCAGCGTGAACAGCTACTATGGCTACACCTTC
CDR3 protein: CASSVNSYYGYTF

D gene: TRBD2
J gene: TRBJ2-5
clone size: -
V gene: TRBV6-1
CDR3 DNA: TGTGCCAGCAGTGAAGCGGCAGCGGGGGCCCGGGGGGAGACCCAGTACTTC
CDR3 protein: CASSEAAAGARGETQYF

D gene: TRBD1
J gene: TRBJ2-5
clone size: once
V gene: TRBV10-3
CDR3 DNA: TGTGCCATCAGTGGTGGGACAGGTCGGGAGACCCAGTACTTC
CDR3 protein: CAISGGTGRETQYF

D gene: TRBD1
J gene: TRBJ1-2
clone size: once
V gene: TRBV3-1/TRBV3-2
CDR3 DNA: TGTGCCAGCAGCCAAGGGGGACAGGGAACCTATGGCTACACCTTC
CDR3 protein: CASSQGGQGTYGYTF

D gene: TRBD1
J gene: TRBJ1-1
clone size: -
V gene: TRBV28
CDR3 DNA: TGTGCCAGCAGGACCCAGGGGGGCACTGAAGCTTTCTTT
CDR3 protein: CASRTQGGTEAFF

D gene: TRBD2
J gene: TRBJ2-1
clone size: -
V gene: TRBV7-3
CDR3 DNA: TGTGCCAGCAGCCCACTAGCGGCGGATGAGCAGTTCTTC
CDR3 protein: CASSPLAADEQFF

D gene: -
J gene: TRBJ2-1
clone size: -
V gene: TRBV7-9
CDR3 DNA: TGTGCCAGCAGCTTACCGATAGCGGTTACTTACAATGAGCAGTTCTTC
CDR3 protein: CASSLPIAVTYNEQFF

D gene: -
J gene: TRBJ1-1
clone size: -
V gene: TRBV9
CDR3 DNA: TGTGCCAGCAGCGTAGTGGGGGGTTCGAACACTGAAGCTTTCTTT
CDR3 protein: CASSVVGGSNTEAFF

D gene: -
J gene: TRBJ1-4
clone size: -
V gene: TRBV2
CDR3 DNA: TGTGCCGGACGACAACAGGGAAGGGATGAAAAACTGTTTTTT
CDR3 protein: CAGRQQGRDEKLFF

D gene: TRBD1
J gene: TRBJ1-4
clone size: -
V gene: TRBV28
CDR3 DNA: TGTGCCAGCAGGACTCCGGGACAGGTGCTTGAAAAACTGTTTTTT
CDR3 protein: CASRTPGQVLEKLFF

D gene: -
J gene: TRBJ2-2
clone size: once
V gene: TRBV11-2
CDR3 DNA: TGTGCCAGCAGCCCGGGACTTTACACCGGGGAGCTGTTTTTT
CDR3 protein: CASSPGLYTGELFF

D gene: TRBD1
J gene: TRBJ1-1
clone size: -
V gene: TRBV11-1
CDR3 DNA: TGTGCCAGCAGCTCTAGGACAGGGGAGAACACTGAAGCTTTCTTT
CDR3 protein: CASSSRTGENTEAFF

D gene: TRBD1
J gene: TRBJ1-6
clone size: -
V gene: TRBV30
CDR3 DNA: TGTGCCTGGACCCTGGGACAGTGGAATTCACCCCTCCACTTT
CDR3 protein: CAWTLGQWNSPLHF

D gene: -
J gene: TRBJ1-4
clone size: -
V gene: TRBV19
CDR3 DNA: TGTGCCAGTAGTATAAGGTACAGCTTGAATGAAAAACTGTTTTTT
CDR3 protein: CASSIRYSLNEKLFF

D gene: -
J gene: TRBJ2-7
clone size: -
V gene: TRBV3-1/TRBV3-2
CDR3 DNA: TGTGCCAGCAGCCAAGTAGTGAACTACGAGCAGTACTTC
CDR3 protein: CASSQVVNYEQYF